The T cell receptor (beta chain) under discussion was sequenced for a study of T-cell memory formation after mild COVID-19. Study-wide context: Clusters of TCRs were largely donor specific.

5'RACE with constant-segment primers yielded barcoded, UMI-tagged TCR alpha and TCR beta cDNA libraries. TCRdb independently ran MiXCR on the 5' RACE reads; one entry per CDR3 protein. This sample has about 430,000 distinct CDR3 sequences, with about a sixth found just once. Germline V gene data show CDR1 as SQVTM and CDR2 as ANQGSEA. The ends were cut back, 5 bases at V and 7 bases at J, with 15 bases in the middle. There are 13 residues in the CDR3. Study-wide results and caveats: The main location of contracting CD4+ clones was CM and EM, and that of contracting CD8+ clones was EMRA. Day 15 to 85 contractors were CD4/CD8 balanced; later expanders leaned CD4+.

This clonotype was found a few times. Its specificity is unknown. V is TRBV29-1 and J is TRBJ2-1; D perhaps matches TRBD1 (6 bases). This clonotype originated in a man between 18 and 29 years old who had mild COVID-19 (a few samples of this study predate the infection). Cell type and time point are not known. Sequenced input: PBMCs or a T cell subset sorted from them (not recorded which). In nucleotides, the CDR3 is TGCAGCGTTAAACAGGGTGCTGGAAATGAGCAGTTCTTC. Residues: CSVKQGAGNEQFF.